This TCR beta chain was recorded in a study of vaccination and CD4 T cells after COVID-19. With the Oncomine TCR Beta short-read assay, DNA from cultured CD4+ T cells was sequenced. TCRdb fed the PCR reads into MiXCR, producing one record per CDR3 protein. Among more than 6,500 distinct CDR3 sequences, roughly 48% were seen once, and the ten largest hold around a quarter. Treatment: roughly nine-day PBMC culture with coronavirus spike peptide pools or control peptides (ViraFEST assay). Prior to the COVID-19 pandemic (2011-2018), the unexposed donor's CD4+ T cells were collected. A remark on this clonotype: As yet, its antigen is unknown. An end of the junction differs from the germline gene, which may be a read error.

Sequenced input: CD4+ T cells from blood, cultured in vitro. This clonotype was sampled from a human donor in good health.

This CDR3 is CASSSGLDSYSTDTQCF. The CDR3 DNA follows: TGCGCCAGCAGCTCCGGACTGGATTCTTATAGCACAGATACGCAGTGTTTT. J is TRBJ2-3 and V is TRBV5-1, with D perhaps matching TRBD2 (5 bases). The CDR3 is made up of 17 amino acids. Germline V CDR1 and CDR2: SGHRS, YFSETQ. The full variable domain, rest sourced from reference TRBV5-1 and TRBJ2-3, is KAGVTQTPRYLIKTRGQQVTLSCSPISGHRSVSWYQQTPGQGLQFLFEYFSETQRNKGNFPGRFSGRQFSNSRSEMNVSTLELGDSALYLCASSSGLDSYSTDTQCFGPGTRLTVL.